This TCR beta chain was captured by sequencing in a study of T cells expressing NK-cell markers. Study-wide background: TCR beta repertoires came from sorted CD3+CD56+NKG2C+, CD3+CD56+NKG2C- and CD3+CD56-NKG2C+ T cells.

Overall study results and limits: As a fraction of CD8+ T cells, dominant NKG2C+ clonotypes reached roughly 1.0-7.0% in more than five donors. Topping the CD3+CD56-NKG2C+ fraction as well were these clonotypes, in a few donors.

A word on this clonotype: Antigen: not known.

In generating TCR beta cDNA, 5'RACE template switching with UMIs was used. Reanalyzing the 5' RACE reads, TCRdb keeps one entry per CDR3 protein, without DNA. In total, the table holds 400,000 or so distinct CDR3 sequences. Germline CDR1 reads SGHRS; CDR2 reads YFSETQ. The CDR3 is 15 amino acids. The sample taken for sequencing was blood T cells: a sorted CD56 or NKG2C T cell subset, CD4+ or CD8+ T cells, or bulk PBMC T cells (not recorded which). This TCR derives from a woman in her forties or fifties in good health. The V gene is TRBV5-1, the J gene TRBJ2-1; TCRdb lists TRBD2, though no DNA is available to test this call. The CDR3 loop reads CASSMDGTLYNEQFF.